This T cell receptor (beta chain) was observed in a study of vaccination and CD4 T cells after COVID-19. Cultured CD4+ T cell DNA was sequenced using the Oncomine TCR Beta short-read assay. After culture, CD4+ T cells served as the source for genomic DNA extraction. Each CDR3 protein gets one entry after TCRdb re-called the PCR reads with MiXCR. The table has 9,500 to 15,000 distinct CDR3 sequences, around 66% seen once. Treatment given: approximately nine-day PBMC culture with coronavirus spike peptide pools or control peptides (ViraFEST assay). The ViraFEST method relied on peptide pools to expand antigen-specific T cells, followed by TCR sequencing. Two million PBMCs per well were cultured with approximately 9.9 IU/ml IL-2 and roughly 10 ug/ml peptide pools. Whole-study results and caveats: There was no significant change from roughly 21 to 40 median reactive clonotypes.

Comment on this clonotype: The antigen remains unidentified.

This sequence was found in a human donor who had recovered from COVID-19. Sequences were obtained from CD4+ T cells from blood, cultured in vitro.

The CDR3 here is CATSSVGNTEAFF. The CDR3, as DNA: TGTGCCACCAGCAGCGTAGGGAACACTGAAGCTTTCTTT. The chain employs TRBV15 and TRBJ1-1; D uncertain. Deletions cut 3 bases from V and 1 base from J, with 6 bases between. The CDR3 loop spans 13 amino acids. Germline CDR1 and CDR2: LNHNV and YYDKDF (reference sequence).